The table lists the clone carrying this T cell receptor (beta chain) with a few counts. Antigen specificity is unknown. The sample comes from a study of blood T cells in healthy people across ages. The study's findings and limits: In long-lived donors, naive CD4+ cell counts and diversity exceeded those of aged donors.

The length of the CDR3 is 14 residues. Germline assignment: CDR1 SGHTA and CDR2 FQGNSA. The junction had 2 bases not matched to a gene; V was cut back by 5 bases and J by 0 bases. PCR was performed a second time for roughly 7 to 11 cycles using a sample-barcoded 5' primer and a J-beta primer mix. TCRdb re-called the 5' RACE reads with MiXCR, one entry per CDR3 protein. This sample has over 750,000 distinct CDR3 sequences; roughly 25% occur once, and the top ten carry more than 8%. The same specimen was also included in a second study, on T cells of mothers and their children. As that report states: In cDNA synthesis, all of the extracted RNA was used at 1.5 ug per 15 ul. The effect of thymic selection on TCR recombination output is similar between related and unrelated pairs.

The sequence was collected from a boy aged 5-17 years in good health. The sample consisted of blood. The chain employs TRBV7-2 and TRBJ2-5; 8 bases line up with TRBD1. The CDR3 loop is CASSEDRDQETQYF. The CDR3 DNA follows: TGTGCCAGCAGCGAGGACAGGGACCAAGAGACCCAGTACTTC.